This T cell receptor beta chain derives from a study of molecular identifiers for immune sequencing clone quantification. TCRdb processed the PCR reads anew with MiXCR; each CDR3 protein has one entry. Of more than 450,000 distinct CDR3 sequences listed, 20% to 25% are singletons. It was from about 19,000 to 1,100,000 sorted cells, with 10%, 30% or 50% RNA, that naive CD8 libraries came. Naive CD8 T cells were picked out by sorting for CD8+CD4-CCR7+CD45RA+. Broader study findings: More than 97% of effector molecules, versus under 1% of naive-cell molecules, belonged to clones above 20 RNA copies.

This clonotype was seen ten or more times. Its specificity is unknown. Sequenced sample: naive CD8+ T cells from blood, with Jurkat cell RNA spiked in. Subset here: FACS-sorted CD8+CD4-CCR7+CD45RA+ naive T cells. The sequence was collected from a human donor in good health. Some libraries in this study had Jurkat cell RNA spiked in.

CDR3 residues: CASSDNYGYTF. The CDR3 DNA sequence: TGTGCCAGTTCAGATAACTATGGCTACACCTTC. The chain couples TRBV9 to TRBJ1-2; D is unclear. Trimming shortened V by 8 bases and J by 1 base, and 6 bases separated the two germline ends. Germline V CDR1 and CDR2: SGDLS, YYNGEE. The CDR3 runs to 11 residues.